Detailed here is one T cell receptor beta chain. Original handling: It was from reference gene primer amplification that nucleated cell counts were estimated. The protocol was immunoSEQ multiplex PCR, while the TCRdb copy is restricted to in-frame clones and leaves out a portion. D and trimming were read from the DNA, whereas the V and J calls and clone size are those reported in that table. The data contain about 100,000 clones, 87% of them singletons. The data originate from a study of blood T cell repertoires in COVID-19. CDR1 and CDR2 (germline): LNHDA, SQIVND (reference sequence). V was pared by 6 bases and J by 7 bases, with 14 bases of the junction left unmatched. CDR3 length: 15 residues.

The sample was peripheral blood. The chain couples TRBV19 to TRBJ2-5, with TRBD1 identical over 7 bases. This receptor was obtained from a woman in her fifties or sixties with COVID-19, enrolled during active disease. CDR3 in amino acids: CASSSLGTVPGTQYF. The CDR3 bases are TGTGCCAGTAGCTCCCTCGGGACAGTCCCTGGGACCCAGTACTTC.